The 28 T cell receptor beta chains below come from one sample, sequenced in a study of T cell responses to AZD1222 COVID-19 vaccine. Some clones are missing from TCRdb's copy, which holds only in-frame ones; the method was immunoSEQ multiplex PCR. The sample gives roughly 180,000 clones, almost 95% of which show up once; 9.2% is in the top ten. The source was peripheral blood, collected on day 0 of AZD1222 vaccination. The receptors were sampled from an adult in good health.

The chain uses TRBV15 and TRBJ2-5; D perhaps matches TRBD2 (6 bases). Trimming took off 5 bases at V and 2 bases at J, with 18 bases between the two ends. Germline assignment: CDR1 LNHNV and CDR2 YYDKDF (reference sequence). This CDR3 is 16 amino acids long. The CDR3 loop reads CATSGGTTLLQETQYF. The CDR3 bases are TGTGCCACCAGCGGCGGGACCACCCTCCTACAAGAGACCCAGTACTTC.

In the case of this clone: Relative to the germline gene, one junction end is altered; a read error may explain this. J is TRBJ2-1 and V is TRBV10-3; D is undetermined. CDR3 length equals 14 residues. Germline V gene data show CDR1 as ENHRY and CDR2 as SYGVKD. The CDR3 spells CAIREFDRPNEQFF. The CDR3 coding sequence is TGTGCCATCAGGGAGTTCGATCGTCCCAATGAGCAGTTCTTC.

This clone was seen once. The chain employs TRBV6-4 and TRBJ2-3; D could derive from TRBD1 or TRBD2 (6 bases each). Trimming removed 6 bases from V and 2 bases from J, with 9 bases in between. CDR1 is MRHNA and CDR2 is SNTAGT in the germline V gene. CDR3 size: 13 residues. The CDR3 DNA reads as TGTGCCAGCAGGGGGGGCAACACAGATACGCAGTATTTT. It specifies CASRGGNTDTQYF.

The chain links TRBV19 to TRBJ1-2; D unresolved. CDR1 LNHDA and CDR2 SQIVND come from the germline V gene (reference sequence). This CDR3 is built from 15 residues. V lost 0 bases, J lost 5 bases, and 13 bases lay in between. As DNA, the CDR3 is TGTGCCAGTAGTATAGATCCCACGGGAGATTATGGCTACACCTTC. It translates to CASSIDPTGDYGYTF.

This CDR3 is CASSSLPGRTNSPLHF. The CDR3 coding sequence is TGTGCCAGCAGCTCACTACCGGGACGGACTAATTCACCCCTCCACTTT. The chain recombines TRBV11-1 with TRBJ1-6, with D perhaps matching TRBD1 (5 bases). Trimming pared 4 bases from V and 6 bases from J, leaving 16 bases between. The CDR3 runs to 16 residues. Germline V CDR1 and CDR2: SGHAT, FQDESV (reference sequence).

V and J are TRBV4-1 and TRBJ1-4; D is undetermined. There are 16 residues in the CDR3. Trimming left V 3 bases short and J 4 bases short, with 15 bases between. The germline CDR1 and CDR2 sequences are MGHRA and YSYEKL. The CDR3 DNA reads TGCGCCAGCAGCCAGGCAGGAACAGAATTTAATGAAAAACTGTTTTTT. It yields the protein CASSQAGTEFNEKLFF.

This chain joins TRBV28 and TRBJ2-1; TRBD2 is a possible D gene (5 bases). The germline V gene has CDR1 MDHEN and CDR2 SYDVKM. CDR3 length: 15 residues. Trimming left V 4 bases short and J 3 bases short, with 13 bases between. The CDR3 here is CASSSNAGVYNEQFF. The CDR3 nucleotides read TGTGCCAGCAGTTCAAATGCGGGCGTCTACAATGAGCAGTTCTTC.

The CDR3 coding sequence is TGCGCCAGCAGCTTAGAAGGCGGGGGGGCCGAGCAGTTCTTC. Translating it yields CASSLEGGGAEQFF. The rearrangement links TRBV5-1 to TRBJ2-1; 9 bases line up with TRBD2. Looked up from germline, CDR1 is SGHRS and CDR2 is YFSETQ. The CDR3 contains 14 residues. Trimming cost V 2 bases and J 10 bases; bases outside gene matches: 7.

The chain combines TRBV5-1 with TRBJ2-7, with 9 positions matching TRBD1. This CDR3 is built from 16 residues. Germline loops: CDR1 SGHRS, CDR2 YFSETQ. Trimming took 0 bases from V and 3 from J; bases not matched to a gene: 7. CDR3 in DNA: TGCGCCAGCAGCTTGGGCCCTGACAGGGGGGACTACGAGCAGTACTTC. Translation: CASSLGPDRGDYEQYF.

The J gene is TRBJ1-1, the V gene TRBV7-8; no clear D gene. From germline, CDR1 is SGHVS and CDR2 FQNEAQ. This CDR3 has 12 amino acids. V dropped 5 bases and J dropped 4 bases, with 8 bases sitting between them. CDR3 DNA sequence: TGTGCCAGCAGCCCTGAGGTCACTGAAGCTTTCTTT. It is translated as CASSPEVTEAFF. Full variable domain (rest looked up from reference TRBV7-8 and TRBJ1-1): GAGVSQSPRYKVAKRGQDVALRCDPISGHVSLFWYQQALGQGPEFLTYFQNEAQLDKSGLPSDRFFAERPEGSVSTLKIQRTQQEDSAVYLCASSPEVTEAFFGQGTRLTVV.

About this clone: The junction departs from germline at one end; a sequencing error may be responsible. The J gene is TRBJ1-2, the V gene TRBV6-1, with D hard to call. The CDR3 runs 13 residues. The germline gives CDR1 MNHNS, CDR2 SASEGT. The CDR3 protein is CASSQAVNYGYTF. The CDR3 nucleotides are TGTGCCAGCAGTCAAGCAGTCAACTATGGCTACACCTTC.

The gene calls are TRBV5-1 and TRBJ1-5; TRBD1 aligns across 7 bases. Trimming cost V 4 bases and J 5 bases; bases outside gene matches: 9. Germline values: CDR1 SGHRS, CDR2 YFSETQ. The CDR3 is made up of 15 amino acids. The CDR3 sequence: CASSLGGQRDQPQHF. The CDR3 bases are TGCGCCAGCAGCCTGGGGGGACAGAGGGATCAGCCCCAGCATTTT.

The chain's CDR3 is CASRGSSRHQTQETQYF. CDR3 sequence (DNA): TGTGCCAGCAGGGGGTCCTCTCGGCATCAAACTCAAGAGACCCAGTACTTC. The chain employs TRBV28 and TRBJ2-5; unclear D gene. There are 17 residues in the CDR3. CDR1 is MDHEN and CDR2 is SYDVKM in the germline V gene. V was shortened by 6 bases and J by 2 bases, with 22 bases between the two germline ends.

The gene calls are TRBV11-3 and TRBJ2-7; D uncertain. V lost 0 bases, J lost 5 bases, and 2 bases lay in between. CDR3 length: 11 amino acids. Germline assignment: CDR1 SGHNT and CDR2 YENEEA. CDR3 nucleotide sequence: TGTGCCAGCAGCTTAGACCACGAGCAGTACTTC. Protein: CASSLDHEQYF.

The rearrangement uses TRBV30 and TRBJ1-2; no firm D call. This CDR3 is built from 14 residues. Trimming left V 4 bases short and J 4 bases short, with 16 bases between. Germline V CDR1 and CDR2: GTSNPN, SVGIG (reference sequence). In DNA, the CDR3 is TGTGCCTGGACCGAGGCGGGGTTCGGCTATGGCTACACCTTC. As protein: CAWTEAGFGYGYTF.

The rearrangement uses TRBV5-1 and TRBJ2-3; D could derive from TRBD1 or TRBD2 (6 bases each). The V gene lost 2 bases and the J gene lost 3 bases, with 16 bases spanning the gap. The CDR3 covers 16 residues. Germline values: CDR1 SGHRS, CDR2 YFSETQ. The DNA for the CDR3 is TGCGCCAGCAGCTTAGGGGGGACTTTTAGAACAGATACGCAGTATTTT. Protein product: CASSLGGTFRTDTQYF.

The J gene is TRBJ2-1, the V gene TRBV28; 7 nucleotides line up with TRBD2. This CDR3 spans 15 amino acids. V was clipped by 2 bases and J by 10 bases; unmatched bases: 11. Germline values: CDR1 MDHEN, CDR2 SYDVKM. The CDR3 DNA reads as TGTGCCAGCAGTTTAGGTATCGGGAGGTCTGGGGAGCAGTTCTTC. It is translated as CASSLGIGRSGEQFF.

The V gene is TRBV12-5, the J gene TRBJ1-3; TRBD1 might be the D (5 bases). Germline CDR1 LGHNT, CDR2 FRNRAP. The CDR3 totals 15 residues. Trimming shortened V by 6 bases and J by 4 bases, and 16 bases separated the two germline ends. The CDR3 protein is CASGGDRPNGNTIYF. The CDR3 bases are TGTGCTAGTGGAGGTGACAGACCTAACGGAAACACCATATATTTT.

The chain recombines TRBV11-2 with TRBJ2-7; 9 nucleotides line up with TRBD1. Germline V gene lookup returns CDR1 SGHAT and CDR2 FQNNGV. The CDR3 is made up of 15 amino acids. Germline trimming cut 5 bases from V and 2 bases from J; bases unmatched to any gene: 7. CDR3 nucleotide sequence: TGTGCCAGCAGCGTTGGACAGGGGAGAACCTACGAGCAGTACTTC. Encoded protein: CASSVGQGRTYEQYF.

This chain connects TRBV4-1 to TRBJ2-7, with D hard to call. V lost 1 base, J lost 6 bases, and 10 bases lay in between. The CDR3 sequence is 13 residues long. In germline, CDR1 is MGHRA, CDR2 YSYEKL. The CDR3 DNA reads as TGCGCCAGCAGCCAAGCCAGTTTCTCCGAGCAGTACTTC. This codes for CASSQASFSEQYF.

The CDR3 DNA sequence: TGCAGCGCATTGGGTGAAAAACTGTTTTTT. Translating it yields CSALGEKLFF. The gene calls are TRBV29-1 and TRBJ1-4; D is unresolved. Germline-derived CDR1 and CDR2 are SQVTM and ANQGSEA. V was trimmed by 7 bases and J by 7 bases, leaving 7 bases between them. CDR3 size: 10 residues.

V gene TRBV24-1 combines with J gene TRBJ1-5; D not certain. V lost 6 bases and J 2 bases, leaving 7 bases between the germline ends. CDR1 and CDR2 (germline): KGHDR, SFDVKD. There are 13 residues in the CDR3. CDR3 sequence: CATSYRGNQPQHF. CDR3 bases: TGTGCCACCAGTTACAGAGGCAATCAGCCCCAGCATTTT.

The chain couples TRBV10-1 to TRBJ2-7; no reliable D call. The V and J ends lost 5 bases and 5 bases respectively, with 10 bases between them. The CDR3 runs to 12 residues. The germline gives CDR1 WNHNN, CDR2 SYGVQD (reference sequence). The CDR3 sequence: CASSSAWDEQYF. The CDR3 DNA reads TGCGCCAGCAGTTCGGCTTGGGACGAGCAGTACTTC.

Comment on this clone: Other DNA variants within this sample encode the same CDR3. The chain couples TRBV28 to TRBJ2-1; no reliable D call. This CDR3 spans 12 amino acids. Germline-derived CDR1 and CDR2 are MDHEN and SYDVKM. V was trimmed by 1 base and J by 2 bases, leaving 0 bases between them. The CDR3 nucleotides read TGTGCCAGCAGTTTATCCTACAATGAGCAGTTCTTC. It is translated as CASSLSYNEQFF.

As regards this clone: This specimen includes other DNA sequences encoding the same CDR3. The chain recombines TRBV7-9 with TRBJ2-5; 8 nucleotides agree with TRBD1. This CDR3 spans 14 amino acids. Germline loops: CDR1 SEHNR, CDR2 FQNEAQ (reference sequence). After removal of 3 bases from V and 1 base from J, the junction contained 1 base not matched to a gene. CDR3 sequence reads: CASSLTGVQETQYF. The DNA of the CDR3 is TGTGCCAGCAGCTTGACAGGGGTCCAAGAGACCCAGTACTTC.

This clone was observed once. J is TRBJ2-7 and V is TRBV5-1; D remains ambiguous. The germline V gene has CDR1 SGHRS and CDR2 YFSETQ. The CDR3 contains 14 residues. V was pared by 0 bases and J by 0 bases, with 7 bases between. CDR3 amino acids: CASSLVRDSYEQYF. The CDR3, as DNA: TGCGCCAGCAGCTTGGTTAGAGACTCCTACGAGCAGTACTTC.

The V gene is TRBV9, the J gene TRBJ1-2; tentatively, D is TRBD1 (5 bases). The CDR3 totals 13 residues. Germline-derived CDR1 and CDR2 are SGDLS and YYNGEE. With 4 bases removed from V and 3 bases from J, the gap between germline ends came to 10 bases. DNA of the CDR3: TGTGCCAGCAGCCCCGACAGTTACTATGGCTACACCTTC. It translates to CASSPDSYYGYTF.

The rearrangement uses TRBV20-1 and TRBJ2-1; 9 nucleotides agree with TRBD2. J gave up 3 bases and V 3 bases, and 3 bases lay outside the gene matches. This CDR3 spans 14 amino acids. The V gene's germline CDR1 is DFQATT and CDR2 SNEGSKA (reference sequence). Written as DNA, the CDR3 is TGCAGTGCTAGTATAGCGGGAGTCTACAATGAGCAGTTCTTC. Residues: CSASIAGVYNEQFF.